A single sample is the source of the 23 T cell receptor beta chains below, sequenced in a study of cytomegalovirus exposure and HLA in healthy donors. Researchers ran the PCR with 60 Vbeta and 13 Jbeta primers. Generated by immunoSEQ multiplex PCR, the TCRdb table keeps only in-frame clones and is missing some. The sample records about 130,000 clones, around 80% being singletons. Sequencing was carried out using PBMCs. These receptors came from a man between 25 and 39 years old in good health and CMV-seropositive.

The CDR3 nucleotides read TGTGCCAGCAGCTTAGGGTATGGGTTGGGCTCTGAAGCTTTCTTT. This gives the protein CASSLGYGLGSEAFF. The genes are TRBV7-9 and TRBJ1-1; D is unclear. CDR1 and CDR2 from the germline V gene are SEHNR and FQNEAQ (reference sequence). With 1 base removed from V and 6 bases from J, the gap between germline ends came to 15 bases. The CDR3 sequence is 15 residues long.

The chain links TRBV7-2 to TRBJ2-7; D is possibly TRBD2 (5 bases). This CDR3 has 13 residues. V shed 7 bases and J shed 3 bases, with 13 bases lying between them. Looked up from germline, CDR1 is SGHTA and CDR2 is FQGNSA. This CDR3 is CASTRAVFYEQYF. CDR3 DNA sequence: TGTGCCAGCACTCGAGCGGTCTTCTACGAGCAGTACTTC.

The chain recombines TRBV5-5 with TRBJ2-2; TRBD2 aligns across 7 bases. Per the germline V gene, CDR1 is SGHKS and CDR2 is YYEKEE (reference sequence). CDR3 length equals 14 residues. Trimming removed 4 bases from V and 6 bases from J; junction bases left unmatched: 6. CDR3 DNA: TGTGCCAGCAGCACACAAGCGGGACCCGGGGAGCTGTTTTTT. It specifies CASSTQAGPGELFF.

V and J are TRBV9 and TRBJ1-3, with TRBD1 identical over 7 bases. CDR1 is SGDLS and CDR2 is YYNGEE in the germline V gene. J was trimmed by 3 bases and V by 2 bases; bases with no gene match: 2. This CDR3 spans 14 amino acids. The CDR3 nucleotides are TGTGCCAGCAGCGTTGGACAGGATGGAAACACCATATATTTT. Encoded protein: CASSVGQDGNTIYF.

The CDR3 is CASRPLGGRNTEAFF. The CDR3, as DNA: TGTGCCAGCAGACCCCTAGGGGGCCGAAACACTGAAGCTTTCTTT. The chain has TRBV27 and TRBJ1-1, with 7 nucleotides matching TRBD1. J gave up 2 bases and V 6 bases, and 9 bases lay outside the gene matches. This CDR3 has 15 amino acids. Germline assignment: CDR1 MNHEY and CDR2 SMNVEV (reference sequence).

This clone has only a few counts. CDR3 sequence (DNA): TGTGCCAGCAGTGTGACGACAGGGGCCACGCGGGAGCAGTACTTC. Translated, it gives CASSVTTGATREQYF. The V and J genes are TRBV2 and TRBJ2-7, with 8 bases aligning to TRBD1. The V gene's germline CDR1 is SNHLY and CDR2 FYNNEI. V shed 4 bases and J 7 bases; nucleotides not matched to a gene: 12. The CDR3 extends over 15 amino acids.

V gene TRBV11-1 combines with J gene TRBJ2-1, with TRBD2 matching over 10 bases. CDR3 length equals 14 residues. Germline V gene data show CDR1 as SGHAT and CDR2 as FQDESV (reference sequence). V lost 6 bases and J lost 9; bases outside the gene matches: 8. The CDR3 sequence is CASRSGLAIGEQFF. The CDR3 region has the DNA TGTGCCAGCAGGTCGGGACTAGCGATAGGTGAGCAGTTCTTC.

The rearrangement joins TRBV11-1 to TRBJ2-7, with no clear D. Germline V gives CDR1 SGHAT, CDR2 FQDESV (reference sequence). Trimming shortened V by 4 bases and J by 4 bases, and 8 bases separated the two germline ends. This CDR3 is built from 12 residues. CDR3 nucleotide sequence: TGTGCCAGCAGCTACATTAAGTACGAGCAGTACTTC. It yields the protein CASSYIKYEQYF.

The V gene is TRBV6-4, the J gene TRBJ2-5; 10 bases match TRBD1. Trimming at V came to 4 bases and at J to 4 bases, leaving 6 bases not matched to a gene. The CDR3 is made up of 15 amino acids. Germline lookup yields CDR1 MRHNA and CDR2 SNTAGT. Written as DNA, the CDR3 is TGTGCCAGCAGTGCCCAGACAGGGGGCACAGAGACCCAGTACTTC. This translates into CASSAQTGGTETQYF.

This rearrangement joins TRBV7-7 to TRBJ2-2; D gene ambiguous. CDR1 SSHAT and CDR2 FNYEAQ come from the germline V gene (reference sequence). This CDR3 is 14 amino acids long. V was pared by 11 bases and J by 4 bases, with 17 bases between. CDR3: CASSVSGLTGELFF. The CDR3 DNA follows: TGTGCCTCCTCCGTTAGTGGGCTCACCGGGGAGCTGTTTTTT.

The J gene is TRBJ2-1, the V gene TRBV5-1, with TRBD2 identical over 10 bases. The CDR3 length is 18 residues. With V trimmed by 0 bases and J by 10 bases, 16 bases remained unmatched. Germline assignment: CDR1 SGHRS and CDR2 YFSETQ. The CDR3 DNA is TGCGCCAGCAGCTTGGATGGAGCGGGAGGGCCGGGGCAATCCGAGCAGTTCTTC. Amino acid sequence: CASSLDGAGGPGQSEQFF.

The chain couples TRBV27 to TRBJ2-5; 9 positions agree with TRBD1. J lost 3 bases, V lost 5 bases, and 10 bases had no gene match. There are 16 residues in the CDR3. Germline assignment: CDR1 MNHEY and CDR2 SMNVEV (reference sequence). The CDR3 reads CASSHSQGAFKETQYF. The CDR3 nucleotides read TGTGCCAGCAGTCATTCACAGGGGGCCTTCAAAGAGACCCAGTACTTC.

J is TRBJ2-7 and V is TRBV5-1, with 9 bases aligning to TRBD1. J lost 7 bases, V lost 0 bases, and 11 bases had no gene match. Germline loops: CDR1 SGHRS, CDR2 YFSETQ. This CDR3 comprises 16 residues. Here the CDR3 DNA reads TGCGCCAGCAGCTTGGAAGACGGACAGGGGTCGGATGAGCAGTACTTC. This codes for CASSLEDGQGSDEQYF.

This clone has just a few counts. V gene TRBV5-5 combines with J gene TRBJ2-7; possibly TRBD2 for D (6 bases). The CDR3 loop spans 16 amino acids. V lost 3 bases and J lost 1, with 17 bases in between. CDR1 SGHKS and CDR2 YYEKEE come from the germline V gene (reference sequence). The CDR3, as DNA: TGTGCCAGCAGCTCCCCCCTAGCGCCGCCTTCCTACGAGCAGTACTTC. Protein: CASSSPLAPPSYEQYF.

This chain connects TRBV4-2 to TRBJ2-1; 11 bases agree with TRBD1. The CDR3 consists of 16 residues. V shed 3 bases and J 8 bases; nucleotides not matched to a gene: 9. Germline V gene lookup returns CDR1 LGHNA and CDR2 YNFKEQ. CDR3 sequence reads: CASSQSWTGGFHEQFF. In DNA form, the CDR3 reads TGTGCCAGCAGCCAGTCCTGGACAGGGGGCTTCCATGAGCAGTTCTTC.

The chain joins TRBV5-5 to TRBJ2-1, with 10 bases lining up with TRBD2. V shed 4 bases and J 10 bases; nucleotides not matched to a gene: 5. Germline V gene lookup returns CDR1 SGHKS and CDR2 YYEKEE (reference sequence). The CDR3 is 13 residues long. CDR3 sequence reads: CASSVGLAREQFF. CDR3 in DNA: TGTGCCAGCAGCGTGGGACTAGCGAGGGAGCAGTTCTTC.

CDR3 DNA sequence: TGTGCCAGTAGTATAGGTGGGGAGGTAACCTACGAGCAGTACTTC. As protein: CASSIGGEVTYEQYF. The V and J genes are TRBV19 and TRBJ2-7, with D possibly matching TRBD2 (6 bases). CDR1 is LNHDA, CDR2 SQIVND, per germline (reference sequence). V was cut by 1 base and J by 2 bases, with 12 bases left in between. This CDR3 has 15 amino acids.

This clone has just a few counts. The chain has TRBV18 and TRBJ1-1, with D tentatively TRBD1 (5 bases). Germline V gene lookup returns CDR1 KGHSH and CDR2 LQKENI. This CDR3 has 12 amino acids. V was trimmed by 3 bases and J by 7 bases, leaving 9 bases between them. CDR3 nucleotide sequence: TGTGCCAGCTCACCTCGTCAGGGTGAAGCTTTCTTT. This translates into CASSPRQGEAFF. Variable domain in full (rest from reference TRBV18 and TRBJ1-1): NAGVMQNPRHLVRRRGQEARLRCSPMKGHSHVYWYRQLPEEGLKFMVYLQKENIIDESGMPKERFSAEFPKEGPSILRIQQVVRGDSAAYFCASSPRQGEAFFGQGTRLTVV.

The J gene is TRBJ2-3, the V gene TRBV5-4; 10 bases agree with TRBD2. CDR3 length: 15 residues. Losses at the gene ends were 4 bases for V and 6 bases for J; bases not matched to a gene: 8. CDR1 and CDR2 from the germline V gene are SGHNT and YYREEE (reference sequence). Here the CDR3 DNA reads TGTGCCAGCAGCCTAAAAGCGGGAGGGTGGGATACGCAGTATTTT. Residues: CASSLKAGGWDTQYF.

The gene calls are TRBV7-2 and TRBJ2-7; a possible D gene is TRBD1 (5 bases). There are 15 residues in the CDR3. Germline V gene data show CDR1 as SGHTA and CDR2 as FQGNSA. Between the trimmed V and J ends, which lost 5 bases and 2 bases, there was a span of 16 bases. In DNA, the CDR3 is TGTGCCAGCAGCCCCGGACAAGTCGTTACCTACGAGCAGTACTTC. Protein sequence: CASSPGQVVTYEQYF.

The J gene is TRBJ2-3, the V gene TRBV5-1; D might be TRBD2 (6 bases). The length of the CDR3 is 16 residues. Trimming removed 5 bases at V and 0 bases at J, with 16 bases between. CDR1 is SGHRS, CDR2 YFSETQ, per germline. The CDR3 reads CASRMLAESSTDTQYF. CDR3 coding DNA: TGCGCCAGCAGAATGTTAGCGGAGTCTAGCACAGATACGCAGTATTTT.

The V gene is TRBV7-4, the J gene TRBJ2-7; 10 positions agree with TRBD2. The CDR3 has 15 amino acids. Germline V gives CDR1 SGHVT, CDR2 SQSDAQ. After removal of 5 bases from V and 0 bases from J, the junction contained 4 bases not matched to a gene. The CDR3 nucleotides read TGTGCCAGCAGCCCTCTAGCGGGGGTCTCCTACGAGCAGTACTTC. This codes for CASSPLAGVSYEQYF.

This clone showed up just a few times. The chain has TRBV6-6 and TRBJ2-1; 11 nucleotides align to TRBD2. This CDR3 contains 15 residues. The V gene end was trimmed by 6 bases and the J gene end by 6 bases; junction bases not matched to a gene: 7. CDR1 MNHNY and CDR2 SVGAGI come from the germline V gene (reference sequence). The CDR3 spells CASRRTSGSFNEQFF. The CDR3 DNA is TGTGCCAGCAGGCGCACTAGCGGGAGTTTCAATGAGCAGTTCTTC.